A selection of T cell receptor beta chains follows, all from one sample in a study of long-term antiretroviral therapy in people with HIV. Clones were read by immunoSEQ multiplex PCR, and TCRdb kept only the in-frame ones, dropping some. The sample carries about 29,000 clones, more than 80% recorded once. The sample in question was unsorted PBMCs, obtained 3.2 years before starting antiretroviral therapy. The receptors were sampled from a middle-aged man with HIV. The CDR3 runs from the conserved cysteine through the conserved F or W. Rows give clone size only sometimes, using once, few, many, or a class for an expanded clone.

>TRBV10-3|NA
CAISEAPEETQYF
>TRBV4-1|NA
CASSQPGLGGRTDTQYF
>TRBV7-9|NA
CASSLAGARETQYF
>TRBV12-5|NA
CASGLAIAGAFYEQYF
>TRBV4-2|NA
CASSQSTATNEKLFF
>TRBV5-4|NA
CASSPDTTSSYEQYF
>TRBV6-5|NA
CASGRAASTDTQYF
>TRBV7-8|NA
CASSLWQYQPQHF
>TRBV28|NA
CASKNLAPGSEKLFF
>TRBV29-1|NA
CSVGGGQGGLVNEQFF
>TRBV19|NA
CASRPSGGTDTQYF
>TRBV7-2|NA
CASSLMARAGREIEQYF
>TRBV5-1|NA
CASSDTQGPLYGYTF
>TRBV25-1|NA
CASSGLGTGVDQPQHF
>TRBV5-1|NA
CASSLPGAGQETQYF
>TRBV18|NA
CASSPSRGAPGYEQYF
>TRBV11-2|once
CASSLVLRLEQYF
>TRBV4-3|NA
CASSQDGGAGNTIYF
>TRBV5-6|once
CASSPTSVETQYF
>TRBV5-1|NA
CASSPDSGTGYEQYF
>TRBV30|NA
CAWSGGRGTGTEAFF
>TRBV30|NA
CAWRQGGSNYGYTF
>TRBV7-8|NA
CASSPQGRLAATYEQYF
>TRBV7-9|NA
CASSRGNTGELFF
>TRBV6-5|NA
CASSWTGPSYYGYTF
>TRBV7-9|NA
CASSLGRGAANEKLFF
>TRBV7-8|NA
CASSLEEGTGRNF
>TRBV18|NA
CASSLEGLRIQYF
>TRBV28|NA
CASSSRGVSNQPQHF
>TRBV15|NA
CATSREDVVYGYTF
>TRBV7-2|once
CASSPTGSTEQYF
>TRBV7-9|NA
CASSLDSALDTEAFF
>TRBV20-1|NA
CSAPGGYTF
>TRBV7-2|NA
CASSFGGQGMTEAFF
>TRBV25-1|NA
CASSELGTGEETQYF
>TRBV28|NA
CASRPSYQNTEAFF
>TRBV5-1|NA
CASSLAGASYYEQYF
>TRBV6-1|NA
CASSDFLFSGYQETQYF
>TRBV28|once
CASVFGGRVTSQHF
>TRBV7-8|NA
CASRPNRGFHYEQYF
>TRBV6-6|NA
CASSYSNGGSNQPQHF
>TRBV28|NA
CASSLPSIEQYF
>TRBV29-1|NA
CSVLGGWQETQYF
>TRBV7-2|once
CASSGEPRDRVYF
>TRBV5-1|NA
CASSLDGLTYEQYF
>TRBV5-6|NA
CASSLGPLGRSETQYF
>TRBV7-9|NA
CATHYRVSEAFF
>TRBV5-4|NA
CASSSLQYNQPQHF
>TRBV29-1|NA
CSVSSTGWDLHGYTF
>TRBV18|once
CASSRTGTGASGNTIYF
>TRBV6-1|NA
CASSEVPGGTQYF
>TRBV7-2|NA
CASSFSGTEYEWAYEQYF
>TRBV5-4|NA
CASSNPRGGQGNTIYF
>TRBV11-2|NA
CASSYPLGAGRRSYNEQFF
>TRBV4-3|NA
CASSQDDTGEKSEGVPLHF
>TRBV30|NA
CAWSLGTNEKLFF
>TRBV6-1|NA
CASSEALPGGNQPQHF
>TRBV4-1|NA
CASSQDLGGSPYEQYF
>TRBV5-1|once
CASTPGRMAGVDEQFF
>TRBV7-9|NA
CASSWFSGYLETQYF